The clone carrying this T cell receptor beta chain has a single count. Its specificity is not known. The sample belongs to a study of blood T cells in healthy people across ages. Study outcomes and limitations: Estimated diversity that came from one million T cells was considered an underestimate.

Together with a sample-barcoded 5' primer, a J-beta primer mix was included in a second PCR lasting roughly 6 to 12 cycles. MiXCR, run by TCRdb on the 5' RACE reads, gives a single entry per CDR3 protein. Of approximately 800,000 distinct CDR3 sequences detected, just over 55% appear once; the ten largest clones hold around a quarter. Germline trimming cut 3 bases from V and 9 bases from J; bases unmatched to any gene: 6. This CDR3 spans 14 amino acids. CDR1 and CDR2 (germline): ENHRY, SYGVKD. Collection of 9 to 10 milliliters of peripheral blood was performed for each donor. The authors isolated at least 6.5 million PBMCs per sample.

Material for sequencing was blood. The clonotype originates from a man between 35 and 55 years old in good health. The rearrangement links TRBV10-3 to TRBJ2-4; TRBD1 matches 9 bases. As DNA, the CDR3 is TGTGCCATCAGTGATAGGACAGGGGAGTTCATTCAGTACTTC. Translation: CAISDRTGEFIQYF.